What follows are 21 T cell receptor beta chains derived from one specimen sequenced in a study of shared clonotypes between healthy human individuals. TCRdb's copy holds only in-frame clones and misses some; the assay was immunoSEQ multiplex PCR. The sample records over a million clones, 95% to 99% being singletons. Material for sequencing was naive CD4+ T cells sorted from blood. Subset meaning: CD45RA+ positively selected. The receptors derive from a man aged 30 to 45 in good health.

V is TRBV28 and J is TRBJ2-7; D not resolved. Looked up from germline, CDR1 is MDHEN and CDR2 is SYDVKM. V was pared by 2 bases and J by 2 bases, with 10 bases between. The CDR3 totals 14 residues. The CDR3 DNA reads TGTGCCAGCAGTTTAGGTCAGAAGCCCTACGAGCAGTACTTC. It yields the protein CASSLGQKPYEQYF. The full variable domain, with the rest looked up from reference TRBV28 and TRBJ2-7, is DVKVTQSSRYLVKRTGEKVFLECVQDMDHENMFWYRQDPGLGLRLIYFSYDVKMKEKGDIPEGYSVSREKKERFSLILESASTNQTSMYLCASSLGQKPYEQYFGPGTRLTVT.

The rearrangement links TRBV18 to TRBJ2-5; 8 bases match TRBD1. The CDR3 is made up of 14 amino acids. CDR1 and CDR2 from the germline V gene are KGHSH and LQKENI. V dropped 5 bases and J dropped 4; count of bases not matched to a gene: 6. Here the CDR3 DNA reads TGTGCCAGCTCATCGGGACAGGTGGGAGAGACCCAGTACTTC. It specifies CASSSGQVGETQYF.

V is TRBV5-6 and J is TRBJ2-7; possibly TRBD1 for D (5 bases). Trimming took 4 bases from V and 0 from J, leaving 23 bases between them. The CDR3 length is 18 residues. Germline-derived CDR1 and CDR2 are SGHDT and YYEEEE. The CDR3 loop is CASSPRLGAERSSYEQYF. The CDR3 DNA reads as TGTGCCAGCAGCCCCCGCCTTGGGGCGGAAAGAAGCTCCTACGAGCAGTACTTC.

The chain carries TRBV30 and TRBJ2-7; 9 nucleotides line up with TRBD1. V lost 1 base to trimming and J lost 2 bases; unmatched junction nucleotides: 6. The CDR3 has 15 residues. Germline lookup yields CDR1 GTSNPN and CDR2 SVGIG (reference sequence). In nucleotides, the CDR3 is TGTGCCTGGAGTGGGGGACAGGGAGGCACCTACGAGCAGTACTTC. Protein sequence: CAWSGGQGGTYEQYF.

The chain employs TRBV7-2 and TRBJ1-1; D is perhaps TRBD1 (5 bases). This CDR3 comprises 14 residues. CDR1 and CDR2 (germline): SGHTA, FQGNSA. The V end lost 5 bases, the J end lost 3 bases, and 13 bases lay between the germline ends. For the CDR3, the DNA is TGTGCCAGCAGCCAGGGACCATATGACACTGAAGCTTTCTTT. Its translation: CASSQGPYDTEAFF. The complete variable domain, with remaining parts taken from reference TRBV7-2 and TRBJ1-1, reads GAGVSQSPSNKVTEKGKDVELRCDPISGHTALYWYRQSLGQGLEFLIYFQGNSAPDKSGLPSDRFSAERTGGSVSTLTIQRTQQEDSAVYLCASSQGPYDTEAFFGQGTRLTVV.

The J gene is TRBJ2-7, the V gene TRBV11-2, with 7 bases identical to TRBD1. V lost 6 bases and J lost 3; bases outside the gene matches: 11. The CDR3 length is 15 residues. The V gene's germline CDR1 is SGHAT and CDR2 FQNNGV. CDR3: CASRTPETGRYEQYF. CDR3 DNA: TGTGCCAGCAGGACCCCCGAGACAGGGCGCTACGAGCAGTACTTC.

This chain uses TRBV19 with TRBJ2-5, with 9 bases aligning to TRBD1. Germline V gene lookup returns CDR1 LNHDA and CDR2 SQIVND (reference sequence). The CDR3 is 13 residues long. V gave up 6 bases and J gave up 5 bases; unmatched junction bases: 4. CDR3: CASRNRGLETQYF. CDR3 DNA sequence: TGTGCCAGTAGAAACAGGGGGCTGGAGACCCAGTACTTC.

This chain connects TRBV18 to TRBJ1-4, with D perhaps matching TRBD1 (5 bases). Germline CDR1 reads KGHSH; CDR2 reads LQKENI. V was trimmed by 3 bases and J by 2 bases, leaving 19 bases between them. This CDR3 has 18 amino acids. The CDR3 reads CASSPQGIWGNTNEKLFF. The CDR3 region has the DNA TGTGCCAGCTCACCCCAGGGTATCTGGGGCAATACTAATGAAAAACTGTTTTTT. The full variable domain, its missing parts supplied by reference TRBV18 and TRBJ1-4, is NAGVMQNPRHLVRRRGQEARLRCSPMKGHSHVYWYRQLPEEGLKFMVYLQKENIIDESGMPKERFSAEFPKEGPSILRIQQVVRGDSAAYFCASSPQGIWGNTNEKLFFGSGTQLSVL.

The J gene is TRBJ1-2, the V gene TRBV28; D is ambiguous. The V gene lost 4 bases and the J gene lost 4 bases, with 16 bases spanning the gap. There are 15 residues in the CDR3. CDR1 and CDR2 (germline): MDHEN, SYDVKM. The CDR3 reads CASSSEGGSVYGYTF. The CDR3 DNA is TGTGCCAGCAGTTCAGAGGGTGGTAGCGTCTATGGCTACACCTTC.

Written as DNA, the CDR3 is TGTGCCAGCAGAACGGGGGGAGCCGTCACAGATACGCAGTATTTT. Its translation is CASRTGGAVTDTQYF. The chain uses TRBV7-2 and TRBJ2-3, with 7 bases that match TRBD2. The CDR3 loop spans 15 amino acids. Trimming cost V 6 bases and J 2 bases; bases outside gene matches: 8. Germline assignment: CDR1 SGHTA and CDR2 FQGNSA.

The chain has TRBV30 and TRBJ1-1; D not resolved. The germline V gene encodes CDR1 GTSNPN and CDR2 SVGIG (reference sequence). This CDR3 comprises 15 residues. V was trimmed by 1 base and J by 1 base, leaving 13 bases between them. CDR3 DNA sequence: TGTGCCTGGAGTGGATTAGGACGTAGGAACACTGAAGCTTTCTTT. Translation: CAWSGLGRRNTEAFF.

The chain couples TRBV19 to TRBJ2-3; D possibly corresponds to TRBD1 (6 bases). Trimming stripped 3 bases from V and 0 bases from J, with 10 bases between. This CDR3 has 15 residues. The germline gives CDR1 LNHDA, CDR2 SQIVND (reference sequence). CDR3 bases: TGTGCCAGTAGTATGACAGGATCCAGCACAGATACGCAGTATTTT. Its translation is CASSMTGSSTDTQYF.

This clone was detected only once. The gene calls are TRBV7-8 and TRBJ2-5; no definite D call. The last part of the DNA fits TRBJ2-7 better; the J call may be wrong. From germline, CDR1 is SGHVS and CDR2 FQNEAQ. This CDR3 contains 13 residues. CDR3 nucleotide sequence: TGTGCCAGCAGCTCCGCCCATCTCGCCGAGCAGTACTTC. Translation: CASSSAHLAEQYF.

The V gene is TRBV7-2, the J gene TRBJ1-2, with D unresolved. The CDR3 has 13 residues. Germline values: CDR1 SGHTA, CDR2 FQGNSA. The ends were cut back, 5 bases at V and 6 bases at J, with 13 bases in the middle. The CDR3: CASSLGPQHGYTF. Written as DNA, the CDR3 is TGTGCCAGCAGCCTCGGGCCCCAACATGGCTACACCTTC.

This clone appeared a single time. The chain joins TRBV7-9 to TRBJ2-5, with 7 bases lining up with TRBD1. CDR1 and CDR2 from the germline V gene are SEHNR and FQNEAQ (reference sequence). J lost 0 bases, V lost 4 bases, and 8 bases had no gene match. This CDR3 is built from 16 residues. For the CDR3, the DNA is TGTGCCAGCAGCTCGGGTGGGACAGCCGACCAAGAGACCCAGTACTTC. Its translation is CASSSGGTADQETQYF.

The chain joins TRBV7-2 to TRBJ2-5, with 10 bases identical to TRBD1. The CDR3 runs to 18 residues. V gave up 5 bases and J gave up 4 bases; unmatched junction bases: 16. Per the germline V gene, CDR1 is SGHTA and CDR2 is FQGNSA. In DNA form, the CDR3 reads TGTGCCAGCAGCCCAAGCGGGGACAGGGGCCAAAAAAGAGAGACCCAGTACTTC. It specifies CASSPSGDRGQKRETQYF. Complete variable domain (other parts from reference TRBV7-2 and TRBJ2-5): GAGVSQSPSNKVTEKGKDVELRCDPISGHTALYWYRQSLGQGLEFLIYFQGNSAPDKSGLPSDRFSAERTGGSVSTLTIQRTQQEDSAVYLCASSPSGDRGQKRETQYFGPGTRLLVL.

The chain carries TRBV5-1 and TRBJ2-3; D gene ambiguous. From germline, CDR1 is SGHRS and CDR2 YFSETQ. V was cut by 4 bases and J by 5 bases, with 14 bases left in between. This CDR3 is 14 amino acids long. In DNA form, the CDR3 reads TGCGCCAGCAGCACTCGGTCCCGTGTAGATACGCAGTATTTT. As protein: CASSTRSRVDTQYF. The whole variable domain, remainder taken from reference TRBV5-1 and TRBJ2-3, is KAGVTQTPRYLIKTRGQQVTLSCSPISGHRSVSWYQQTPGQGLQFLFEYFSETQRNKGNFPGRFSGRQFSNSRSEMNVSTLELGDSALYLCASSTRSRVDTQYFGPGTRLTVL.

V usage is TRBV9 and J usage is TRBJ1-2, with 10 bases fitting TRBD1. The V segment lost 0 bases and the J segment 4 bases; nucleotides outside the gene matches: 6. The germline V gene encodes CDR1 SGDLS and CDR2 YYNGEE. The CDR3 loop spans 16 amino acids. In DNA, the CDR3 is TGTGCCAGCAGCGTAGCAGGGACAGGGGTGGGCTATGGCTACACCTTC. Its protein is CASSVAGTGVGYGYTF.

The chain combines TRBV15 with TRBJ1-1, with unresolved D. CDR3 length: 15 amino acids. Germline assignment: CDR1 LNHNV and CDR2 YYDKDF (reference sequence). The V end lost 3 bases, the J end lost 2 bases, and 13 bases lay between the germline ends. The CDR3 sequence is CATSRERESNTEAFF. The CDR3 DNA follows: TGTGCCACCAGCAGGGAGAGGGAAAGCAACACTGAAGCTTTCTTT.

The CDR3 reads CASGRGYGTDTQYF. In DNA, the CDR3 is TGTGCCAGTGGGAGGGGATATGGCACAGATACGCAGTATTTT. V and J are TRBV19 and TRBJ2-3; 7 nucleotides line up with TRBD2. The CDR3 loop spans 14 amino acids. Germline V gives CDR1 LNHDA, CDR2 SQIVND (reference sequence). Losses at the gene ends were 8 bases for V and 1 base for J; bases not matched to a gene: 6.

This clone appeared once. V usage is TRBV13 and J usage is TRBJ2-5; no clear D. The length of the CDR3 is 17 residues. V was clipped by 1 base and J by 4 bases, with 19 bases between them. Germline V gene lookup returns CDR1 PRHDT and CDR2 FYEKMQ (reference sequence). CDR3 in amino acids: CASSLVGIGAVIETQYF. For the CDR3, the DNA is TGTGCCAGCAGCTTAGTGGGTATTGGAGCCGTCATAGAGACCCAGTACTTC. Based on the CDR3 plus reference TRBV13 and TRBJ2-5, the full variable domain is AAGVIQSPRHLIKEKRETATLKCYPIPRHDTVYWYQQGPGQDPQFLISFYEKMQSDKGSIPDRFSAQQFSDYHSELNMSSLELGDSALYFCASSLVGIGAVIETQYFGPGTRLLVL.